Below are 17 T cell receptor beta chains sequenced from a single sample in a study of radiation and T cells in renal cell carcinoma (dated by TCRdb to between 2020 and 2021). The library was generated by the immunoSEQ multiplex PCR assay. TCRdb mirrors the immuneACCESS table, restricted to in-frame sequences. Some clones are absent from its copies; in checked studies, under half trace to an unresolved V gene, and the reason for the others is unknown. Here the sample has some 130,000 clones; approximately 78% occur a single time. Together, the top ten hold about 1.9% of the sample. This sample's time point label indicates: blood 2 weeks post-SBRT. The label giving this sample's treatment or condition can be read as: 15 Gy SBRT to primary tumor, nephrectomy 4 weeks later. This sample comprised blood, obtained from a patient whose treatment included radiotherapy and nephrectomy. The receptors come from a woman aged 55 to 70 with renal cell carcinoma.

With regard to this clone: Other DNA sequences in this specimen translate into the identical CDR3. The chain uses TRBV2 and TRBJ1-6; D is unclear. Trimming left V 6 bases short and J 0 bases short, with 12 bases between. Germline V gives CDR1 SNHLY, CDR2 FYNNEI. The CDR3 has 16 amino acids. CDR3 in DNA: TGTGCCAGCAGCGGAGGACTGAGCTCCTATAATTCACCCCTCCACTTT. This codes for CASSGGLSSYNSPLHF.

The rearrangement links TRBV6-1 to TRBJ1-3, with unresolved D. Germline values: CDR1 MNHNS, CDR2 SASEGT. The V gene lost 3 bases and the J gene lost 0 bases, with 9 bases spanning the gap. The CDR3 is 15 residues long. The CDR3 spells CASSEQLVSGNTIYF. CDR3 DNA: TGTGCCAGCAGTGAGCAATTAGTCTCTGGAAACACCATATATTTT.

The table lists this clone with a few counts. The chain recombines TRBV10-2 with TRBJ2-7, with D possibly matching TRBD1 (6 bases). Trimming removed 7 bases at V and 5 bases at J, with 12 bases between. Germline V lookup: CDR1 WSHSY, CDR2 SAAADI. CDR3 size: 12 residues. The CDR3 spells CASKGTYDEQYF. In DNA, the CDR3 is TGCGCCAGCAAAGGGACATACGACGAGCAGTACTTC.

This clone occurred once. The chain employs TRBV15 and TRBJ2-7; D is undetermined. Trimming removed 5 bases from V and 5 bases from J, with 13 bases in between. This CDR3 spans 13 amino acids. Germline-derived CDR1 and CDR2 are LNHNV and YYDKDF (reference sequence). In DNA, the CDR3 is TGTGCCACCAGCGGTCAAAGTGCAGACGAGCAGTACTTC. It translates to CATSGQSADEQYF.

Only one count was recorded for this clone. The chain links TRBV25-1 to TRBJ2-7; the D is unclear. Deletions cut 3 bases from V and 4 bases from J, with 4 bases between. Germline CDR1 MGHDK, CDR2 SYGVNS. The CDR3 length is 11 residues. CDR3 coding DNA: TGTGCCAGCAGTGACGGGTACGAGCAGTACTTC. Translation: CASSDGYEQYF.

The chain carries TRBV27 and TRBJ1-2; 7 bases are a match to TRBD1. Germline CDR1 MNHEY, CDR2 SMNVEV (reference sequence). The CDR3 contains 13 residues. V was clipped by 7 bases and J by 3 bases; unmatched bases: 5. CDR3 sequence reads: CASTRQGHYGYTF. The CDR3, as DNA: TGTGCCAGCACCCGACAGGGCCACTATGGCTACACCTTC.

The chain links TRBV7-2 to TRBJ2-3; D is unclear. Per germline, CDR1 SGHTA and CDR2 FQGNSA. The V gene lost 4 bases and the J gene lost 2 bases, with 1 base spanning the gap. This CDR3 is 11 amino acids long. CDR3 amino acids: CASSSTDTQYF. CDR3 in DNA: TGTGCCAGCAGCTCCACAGATACGCAGTATTTT.

The chain is built from TRBV7-2 and TRBJ2-5, with TRBD2 identical over 14 bases. The J segment lost 5 bases and the V segment lost 4 bases, leaving 9 bases of the junction unmatched. CDR3 length: 17 residues. The V gene's germline CDR1 is SGHTA and CDR2 FQGNSA. CDR3 DNA sequence: TGTGCCAGCAGCTCGAGGACTAGCGGGGGGCCAGAGGAGACCCAGTACTTC. The encoded protein is CASSSRTSGGPEETQYF.

The chain is built from TRBV2 and TRBJ1-5, with D perhaps TRBD1 (6 bases). The CDR3 sequence is 14 residues long. Germline-derived CDR1 and CDR2 are SNHLY and FYNNEI. V dropped 5 bases and J dropped 4 bases, with 12 bases sitting between them. Here the CDR3 DNA reads TGTGCCAGCAGTCGCGAGGGGGGTAATCAGCCCCAGCATTTT. Translation: CASSREGGNQPQHF.

The chain links TRBV2 to TRBJ1-6; no clear D gene. The CDR3 sequence is 16 residues long. The V end was cut by 0 bases, the J end by 9 bases, with 15 bases between. Germline V gene data show CDR1 as SNHLY and CDR2 as FYNNEI. Written as DNA, the CDR3 is TGTGCCAGCAGTGAAGCGAAGGGTGGCTTTCCTTCACCCCTCCACTTT. Translating gives CASSEAKGGFPSPLHF.

V usage is TRBV5-6 and J usage is TRBJ2-1; 8 positions match TRBD2. The CDR3 sequence is 17 residues long. V lost 3 bases to trimming and J lost 8 bases; unmatched junction nucleotides: 16. Per germline, CDR1 SGHDT and CDR2 YYEEEE. CDR3 bases: TGTGCCAGCAGCTCGGAAATGATAGCGGGATCGTTCGATGAGCAGTTCTTC. The encoded protein is CASSSEMIAGSFDEQFF.

This sequence joins TRBV6-1 and TRBJ1-3, with D perhaps matching TRBD1 (6 bases). The CDR3 covers 15 residues. V was trimmed by 4 bases and J by 0 bases, leaving 10 bases between them. Per the germline V gene, CDR1 is MNHNS and CDR2 is SASEGT. Here the CDR3 DNA reads TGTGCCAGCAGTGGCGGACAGATCTCTGGAAACACCATATATTTT. Protein sequence: CASSGGQISGNTIYF.

This chain connects TRBV6-1 to TRBJ1-2; D is uncertain. CDR1 MNHNS and CDR2 SASEGT come from the germline V gene. The CDR3 has 12 amino acids. Trimming removed 6 bases from V and 7 bases from J, with 12 bases in between. The CDR3 is CASRDRSLGYTF. The CDR3 DNA sequence: TGTGCCAGCAGGGACCGCTCCCTTGGCTACACCTTC.

This sequence joins TRBV5-1 and TRBJ2-7; tentative D call: TRBD1 (6 bases). The CDR3 covers 12 residues. Trimming left V 4 bases short and J 4 bases short, with 9 bases between. The V gene's germline CDR1 is SGHRS and CDR2 YFSETQ. The CDR3 sequence: CASSQQGYEQYF. The CDR3 region has the DNA TGCGCCAGCAGCCAGCAGGGGTACGAGCAGTACTTC.

The rearrangement uses TRBV11-2 and TRBJ2-5; tentatively, D is TRBD1 (7 bases). The J call may be faulty, since TRBJ2-7 better matches the DNA end. Germline V gene data show CDR1 as SGHAT and CDR2 as FQNNGV. This CDR3 spans 16 amino acids. The DNA for the CDR3 is TGTGCCAGCAACCCAGGGGGGCGGGCAGGGACCCACGAGCAGTACTTC. This encodes CASNPGGRAGTHEQYF.

The V call is TRBV2, the J call TRBJ1-2; 9 nucleotides line up with TRBD1. The germline V gene encodes CDR1 SNHLY and CDR2 FYNNEI. The CDR3 runs to 13 residues. The V gene end was trimmed by 6 bases and the J gene end by 3 bases; junction bases not matched to a gene: 2. The CDR3 nucleotides read TGTGCCAGCAGCGGGACAGGGTACTATGGCTACACCTTC. Amino acids: CASSGTGYYGYTF. Drawing the rest from reference TRBV2 and TRBJ1-2, the complete variable domain is EPEVTQTPSHQVTQMGQEVILRCVPISNHLYFYWYRQILGQKVEFLVSFYNNEISEKSEIFDDQFSVERPDGSNFTLKIRSTKLEDSAMYFCASSGTGYYGYTFGSGTRLTVV.

This clone showed up just a few times. The chain has TRBV4-1 and TRBJ2-1, with a possible D match to TRBD1 (6 bases). The CDR3 sequence is 14 residues long. Deletions cut 3 bases from V and 3 bases from J, with 9 bases between. The V gene's germline CDR1 is MGHRA and CDR2 YSYEKL. CDR3 protein: CASSHIQGYNEQFF. CDR3 nucleotides: TGCGCCAGCAGCCACATACAGGGCTACAATGAGCAGTTCTTC.